This entry lists 19 T cell receptor beta chains sequenced from one sample in a study of tissue T cells after allogeneic stem cell transplantation. Profiling relied on immunoSEQ multiplex PCR, and the TCRdb table lists in-frame clones only, not all of them. Of roughly 1,500 clones listed, approximately 52% are singletons. The time point denotes: mouse harvest day 14 after allogeneic transplant. The graft held 10^6 splenic CD5+ T cells and 10^7 T-cell-depleted bone marrow cells. The sequencing input was spleen. These TCRs come from a female BALB/c mouse given C57BL/6 T cells with graft-versus-host disease after an allogeneic hematopoietic cell transplant.

A remark on this clone: Gene names refer to mouse genes. Read coverage stops 1 residue before the CDR3 terminus; the germline J gene supplies the remainder. V gene TRBV28 combines with J gene TRBJ1-1. TRBV28 is labeled a pseudogene. The CDR3 spans 12 residues. The CDR3 loop is CSPRISNTEVFF. The part of the CDR3 DNA that was read is TGCTCGCCGCGTATTTCAAACACAGAAGTCTTC.

Points on this clone: The gene names given are mouse names. The DNA ends 1 residue before the CDR3 does, and the rest of the CDR3 is filled in from the germline J gene. This chain uses TRBV19 with TRBJ2-4; 9 nucleotides agree with TRBD2. The V and J ends lost 4 bases and 1 base, in that order; junction bases with no gene match: 7. CDR3 length equals 16 residues. The germline V gene encodes CDR1 FNHDT and CDR2 SITEND (reference sequence). The CDR3 DNA, read in part, is TGTGCCAGCAGTCAGACTGGGGGCAGGGGTCAAAACACCTTGTAC. It codes for CASSQTGGRGQNTLY. From start to end, the CDR3 is CASSQTGGRGQNTLYF.

About this clone: The gene names here belong to mouse. The observed sequence ends 1 residue before the CDR3 terminus, with the missing tail filled in from the germline J gene. The chain carries TRBV31 and TRBJ2-7, with 12 bases fitting TRBD2. V was pared by 2 bases and J by 4 bases, with 3 bases of the junction left unmatched. The CDR3 has 14 amino acids. CDR1 is GKSSPN and CDR2 is SITVG in the germline V gene. CDR3 bases read: TGTGCCTGGAGTTCCGGGACTGGGGGGTATGAACAGTAC. This encodes CAWSSGTGGYEQY. Given in full, the CDR3 is CAWSSGTGGYEQYF.

As to this clone: Mouse gene names apply. The read gets to within 1 residue of the CDR3 end, and the germline J gene fills in the rest. V is TRBV26 and J is TRBJ2-3, with D maybe TRBD1 (6 bases). Germline-derived CDR1 and CDR2 are KGHPV and FQNQEV (reference sequence). Trimming left V 2 bases short and J 6 bases short, with 9 bases between. The CDR3 runs to 13 residues. Incomplete CDR3 DNA: TGTGCCAGCAGTCTGACAGGGACGGAAACGCTGTAT. It translates to CASSLTGTETLY. The full-length CDR3 reads as CASSLTGTETLYF.

A remark on this clone: The listed genes are named as in mouse. The read comes to an end 1 residue before the CDR3 does, leaving the germline J gene to fill in the end. This sequence joins TRBV3 and TRBJ2-5; 9 nucleotides match TRBD2. The CDR3 runs to 14 residues. CDR1 and CDR2 (germline): SNHLY, FYNGKV (reference sequence). V lost 1 base, J lost 5 bases, and 1 base stayed unmatched. The sequenced part of the CDR3 DNA is TGTGCCAGCAGCTTAGGGACTGGGGCAGACACCCAGTAC. Translated: CASSLGTGADTQY. In full, the CDR3 is CASSLGTGADTQYF.

With respect to this clone: Gene names are mouse gene names. The read stops 1 residue short of the end of the CDR3; the missing end is completed from the germline J gene. The chain couples TRBV16 to TRBJ1-3; D perhaps matches TRBD1 (6 bases). The CDR3 is made up of 14 amino acids. Trimming pared 1 base from V and 4 bases from J, leaving 8 bases between. The germline V gene has CDR1 SGHSA and CDR2 FRNQAP. Incomplete CDR3 DNA: TGTGCAAGCAGCTTAGTGGGGGCGGGAAATACGCTCTAT. It is translated as CASSLVGAGNTLY. The complete CDR3 protein is CASSLVGAGNTLYF.

A word on this clone: Gene names denote mouse genes. The read falls 1 residue short of the CDR3 end, and the missing part is taken from the germline J gene. The rearrangement uses TRBV16 and TRBJ1-3; 7 positions agree with TRBD1. Germline V lookup: CDR1 SGHSA, CDR2 FRNQAP. Germline trimming cut 2 bases from V and 0 bases from J; bases unmatched to any gene: 1. The CDR3 runs to 15 residues. Here the CDR3 reads CASSLTGVSGNTLYF. CDR3 DNA (partial): TGTGCAAGCAGCTTAACAGGGGTTTCTGGAAATACGCTCTAT.

Only a few counts were recorded for this clone. Gene names denote mouse genes. The CDR3 end lies 1 residue beyond the end of the read and is filled in from the germline J gene. V is TRBV5 and J is TRBJ1-3, with TRBD1 matching over 7 bases. Per germline, CDR1 LGHNA and CDR2 YNLKQL (reference sequence). This CDR3 has 14 residues. Losses at the gene ends were 2 bases for V and 2 bases for J; bases not matched to a gene: 0. CDR3 residues: CASSQQGAGNTLYF. The covered CDR3 bases are TGTGCCAGCAGCCAACAGGGGGCTGGAAATACGCTCTAT.

About this clone: Here the gene names and germline are mouse. The read finishes 1 residue shy of the CDR3 end, and the germline J gene is used to complete it. The chain combines TRBV1 with TRBJ2-3; D remains ambiguous. Trimming stripped 3 bases from V and 6 bases from J, with 10 bases between. CDR3 size: 13 residues. The germline gives CDR1 NSQYPW, CDR2 LRSPGD (reference sequence). The CDR3 loop reads CTCSAPRTETLYF. The DNA read from the CDR3 is TGCACCTGCAGTGCTCCCCGGACGGAAACGCTGTAT.

Notes on this clone: Gene names and germline refer to mouse. Read sequence stops 1 residue before the CDR3 end, and the germline J gene provides the missing end. The chain couples TRBV2 to TRBJ2-7; 9 nucleotides line up with TRBD1. V shed 1 base, J shed 6 bases, and the junction held 1 base outside the gene matches. The CDR3 is made up of 13 amino acids. In germline, CDR1 is LGHNA, CDR2 YSYQKL. The CDR3 is CASSQVDRGEQYF. The CDR3 DNA, read in part, is TGTGCCAGCAGCCAAGTGGACAGGGGTGAACAGTAC.

Turning to this clone: Any gene name here is a mouse gene name. The CDR3 bases that were read are TGTGCCAGCTCTCTCGTCTGGGGGGGCGCGGATGAACAGTAC. This codes for CASSLVWGGADEQY. The whole CDR3 region reads CASSLVWGGADEQYF. The rearrangement joins TRBV12-2 to TRBJ2-7; TRBD2 agrees at 10 bases. The CDR3 end falls 1 residue outside the read, so it is completed with the germline J gene. Per the germline V gene, CDR1 is SGHLS and CDR2 is HYDKME. V trimming: 0 bases; J trimming: 5 bases; junction bases outside the gene matches: 6. This CDR3 region has 15 residues.

Details on this clone: Each gene name is a mouse one. The sequenced fragment ends 1 residue before the CDR3 boundary, so the rest is inferred from the germline J gene. The chain combines TRBV19 with TRBJ1-3; D is uncertain. V was shortened by 0 bases and J by 0 bases, with 1 base between the two germline ends. The germline gives CDR1 FNHDT, CDR2 SITEND (reference sequence). The CDR3 contains 13 residues. Incomplete CDR3 DNA: TGTGCCAGCAGTATAGGTTCTGGAAATACGCTCTAT. This encodes CASSIGSGNTLY. The full-length CDR3 reads as CASSIGSGNTLYF.

This clone was found once. Gene names denote mouse genes. CDR3 region: CASGDVDSGNTLYF. The part of the CDR3 DNA that was read is TGTGCCAGCGGTGATGTAGATTCTGGAAATACGCTCTAT. J is TRBJ1-3 and V is TRBV13-2; unclear D gene. Read data end 1 residue before the CDR3 end; the end is taken from the germline J gene. The V end was cut by 0 bases, the J end by 0 bases, with 4 bases between. This CDR3 comprises 14 residues. CDR1 and CDR2 (germline): NNHNN, SYGAGS (reference sequence).

Concerning this clone itself: The germline and genes are mouse ones. The CDR3: CASSRDWGGAETLYF. The CDR3 bases that were read are TGTGCTAGCAGTAGAGACTGGGGGGGCGCAGAAACGCTGTAT. This chain joins TRBV17 and TRBJ2-3, with 10 bases fitting TRBD2. The sequence runs out 1 residue before the end of the CDR3; the remainder is reconstructed from the germline J gene. Trimming cost V 0 bases and J 3 bases; bases outside gene matches: 0. Germline lookup yields CDR1 MNHDT and CDR2 YYDKIL. This CDR3 is 15 amino acids long.

This clone was counted once. Gene names are the mouse ones. The CDR3 end falls 1 residue outside the read, so it is completed with the germline J gene. The V call is TRBV2, the J call TRBJ2-7; 10 nucleotides agree with TRBD2. V was clipped by 8 bases and J by 7 bases; unmatched bases: 8. The germline V gene has CDR1 LGHNA and CDR2 YSYQKL. The CDR3 has 13 residues. The part of the CDR3 DNA that was read is TGTGCCAGCGGTGACCTGGGGGGGCGGGAACAGTAC. This codes for CASGDLGGREQY. The entire CDR3 protein is CASGDLGGREQYF.

As to this clone: Gene names and germline refer to mouse. The read halts 1 residue ahead of the CDR3 end, with the missing end drawn from the germline J gene. V gene TRBV16 combines with J gene TRBJ1-1; D might be TRBD1 (5 bases). Trimming cost V 1 base and J 1 base, with 7 bases left between them. The CDR3 runs 14 residues. Germline-derived CDR1 and CDR2 are SGHSA and FRNQAP. The CDR3 DNA, read in part, is TGTGCAAGCAGCTTAGCGGGGGGAAACACAGAAGTCTTC. This codes for CASSLAGGNTEVF. The CDR3, in full, reads CASSLAGGNTEVFF. Full variable domain (remainder filled in from reference TRBV16 and TRBJ1-1): NAGVIQTPRHKVTGKGQEATLWCEPISGHSAVFWYRQTIVQGLEFLTYFRNQAPIDDSGMPKERFSAQMPNQSHSTLKIQSTQPQDSAVYLCASSLAGGNTEVFFGKGTRLTVV.

This clone appeared a few times. Gene names and germline match the mouse. The read ends 1 residue early relative to the CDR3; the germline J gene fills the gap. The chain couples TRBV13-1 to TRBJ1-4; TRBD1 aligns across 8 bases. V lost 5 bases, J lost 6 bases, and 3 bases stayed unmatched. This CDR3 is 13 amino acids long. From germline, CDR1 is NSHNY and CDR2 SYGAGN. The part of the CDR3 DNA that was read is TGTGCCAGCAGGGACAGGGATGACGAAAGATTATTT. Translation gives CASRDRDDERLF. The CDR3 in full is CASRDRDDERLFF. Variable domain in full (rest from reference TRBV13-1 and TRBJ1-4): EAAVTQSPRNKVTVTGGNVTLSCRQTNSHNYMYWYRQDTGHGLRLIHYSYGAGNLRIGDVPDGYKATRTTQEDFFLLLELASPSQTSLYFCASRDRDDERLFFGHGTKLSVL.

By proportion, this clone is large. Gene names refer to mouse genes. CDR3 DNA, as far as it was read: TGTGCCAGCAGCTTGGGTGGGGACTATGCTGAGCAGTTC. This encodes CASSLGGDYAEQF. The whole CDR3 reads CASSLGGDYAEQFF. The chain uses TRBV3 and TRBJ2-1; tentative D call: TRBD2 (5 bases). The observed sequence ends 1 residue before the CDR3 terminus, with the missing tail filled in from the germline J gene. This CDR3 region has 14 residues. V was pared by 3 bases and J by 2 bases, with 8 bases between. CDR1 is SNHLY, CDR2 FYNGKV, per germline (reference sequence).

This clone is termed medium-sized (0.01 to 0.1%). Gene names are the mouse ones. Read sequence stops 1 residue before the CDR3 end, and the germline J gene provides the missing end. The rearrangement links TRBV2 to TRBJ2-7; 8 nucleotides line up with TRBD2. The J segment lost 7 bases and the V segment lost 0 bases, leaving 2 bases of the junction unmatched. The CDR3 contains 13 residues. CDR1 and CDR2 from the germline V gene are LGHNA and YSYQKL. Partial CDR3 DNA: TGTGCCAGCAGCCAAGACTGGGGGGTGGAACAGTAC. Protein: CASSQDWGVEQY. Given in full, the CDR3 is CASSQDWGVEQYF.